This TCR beta chain came from a study of T cell responses to AZD1222 COVID-19 vaccine. Germline assignment: CDR1 SNHLY and CDR2 FYNNEI. The CDR3 runs to 15 residues. Trimming took 5 bases from V and 5 from J; bases not matched to a gene: 4. TCRdb keeps only in-frame clones here, not all; method: immunoSEQ multiplex PCR. The table records about 120,000 clones, around nine tenths of them present only once. The material was peripheral blood, obtained on day 0 of AZD1222 vaccination. V is TRBV2 and J is TRBJ2-7, with TRBD2 matching 15 bases. This sequence was found in an adult in good health. This CDR3 is CASSLGLAGGHEQYF. DNA of the CDR3: TGTGCCAGCAGTCTGGGACTAGCGGGAGGCCACGAGCAGTACTTC.